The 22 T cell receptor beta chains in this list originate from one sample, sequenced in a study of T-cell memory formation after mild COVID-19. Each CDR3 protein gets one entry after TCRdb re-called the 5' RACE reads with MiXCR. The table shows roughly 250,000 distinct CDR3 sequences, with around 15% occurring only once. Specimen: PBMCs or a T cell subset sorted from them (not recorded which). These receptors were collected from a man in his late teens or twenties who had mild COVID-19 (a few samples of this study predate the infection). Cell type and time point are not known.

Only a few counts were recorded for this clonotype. CDR3 loop: CASRGSETQYF. The CDR3 nucleotides are TGTGCCAGCCGCGGCAGCGAGACCCAGTACTTC. The rearrangement joins TRBV6-5 to TRBJ2-5; D gene unclear. The germline CDR1 and CDR2 sequences are MNHEY and SVGAGI. The length of the CDR3 is 11 residues. V dropped 8 bases and J dropped 5 bases, with 9 bases sitting between them.

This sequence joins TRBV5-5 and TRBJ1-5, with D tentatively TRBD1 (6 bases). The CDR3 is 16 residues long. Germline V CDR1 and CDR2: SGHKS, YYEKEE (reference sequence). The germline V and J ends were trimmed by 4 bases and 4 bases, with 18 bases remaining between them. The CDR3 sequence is CASSPRQVDGNQPQHF. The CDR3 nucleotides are TGTGCCAGCAGCCCACGACAGGTGGACGGTAATCAGCCCCAGCATTTT.

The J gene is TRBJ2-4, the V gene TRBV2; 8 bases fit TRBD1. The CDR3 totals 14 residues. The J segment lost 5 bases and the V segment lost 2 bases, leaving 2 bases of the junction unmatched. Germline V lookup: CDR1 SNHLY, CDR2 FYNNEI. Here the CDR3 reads CASSELTGENIQYF. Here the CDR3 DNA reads TGTGCCAGCAGTGAATTGACAGGGGAAAACATTCAGTACTTC. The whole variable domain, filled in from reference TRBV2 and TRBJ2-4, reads EPEVTQTPSHQVTQMGQEVILRCVPISNHLYFYWYRQILGQKVEFLVSFYNNEISEKSEIFDDQFSVERPDGSNFTLKIRSTKLEDSAMYFCASSELTGENIQYFGAGTRLSVL.

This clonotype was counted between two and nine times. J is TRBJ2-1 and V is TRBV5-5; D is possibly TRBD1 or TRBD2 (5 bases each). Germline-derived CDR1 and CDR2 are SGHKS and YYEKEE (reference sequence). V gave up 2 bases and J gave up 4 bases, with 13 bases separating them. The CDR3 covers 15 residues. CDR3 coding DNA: TGTGCCAGCAGCTTCCGGGACGGAAGATACAATGAGCAGTTCTTC. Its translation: CASSFRDGRYNEQFF. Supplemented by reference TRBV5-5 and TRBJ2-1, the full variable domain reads DAGVTQSPTHLIKTRGQQVTLRCSPISGHKSVSWYQQVLGQGPQFIFQYYEKEERGRGNFPDRFSARQFPNYSSELNVNALLLGDSALYLCASSFRDGRYNEQFFGPGTRLTVL.

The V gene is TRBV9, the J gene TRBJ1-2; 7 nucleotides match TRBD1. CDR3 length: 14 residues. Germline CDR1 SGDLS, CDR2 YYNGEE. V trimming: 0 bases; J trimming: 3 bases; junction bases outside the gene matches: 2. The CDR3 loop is CASSVAGGDYGYTF. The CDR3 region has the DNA TGTGCCAGCAGCGTAGCAGGGGGGGACTATGGCTACACCTTC.

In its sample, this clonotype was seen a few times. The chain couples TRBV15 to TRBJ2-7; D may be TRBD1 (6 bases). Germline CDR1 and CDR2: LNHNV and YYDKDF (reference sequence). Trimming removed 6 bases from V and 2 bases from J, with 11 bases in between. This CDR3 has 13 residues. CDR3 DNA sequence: TGTGCCACCAGTTTTGACAGGACCTACGAGCAGTACTTC. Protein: CATSFDRTYEQYF.

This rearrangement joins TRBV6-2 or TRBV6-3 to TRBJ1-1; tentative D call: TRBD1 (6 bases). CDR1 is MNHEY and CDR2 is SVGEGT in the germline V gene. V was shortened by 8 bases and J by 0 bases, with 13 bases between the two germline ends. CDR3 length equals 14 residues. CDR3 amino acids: CASRGRGMNTEAFF. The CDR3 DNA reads TGTGCCAGCCGGGGGCGGGGAATGAACACTGAAGCTTTCTTT.

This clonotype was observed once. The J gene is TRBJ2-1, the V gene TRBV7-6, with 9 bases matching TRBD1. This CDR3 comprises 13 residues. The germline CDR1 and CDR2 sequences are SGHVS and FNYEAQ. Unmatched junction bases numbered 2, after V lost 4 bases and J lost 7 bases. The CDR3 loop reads CASSSGTGNEQFF. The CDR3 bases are TGTGCCAGCAGCTCTGGGACAGGGAATGAGCAGTTCTTC.

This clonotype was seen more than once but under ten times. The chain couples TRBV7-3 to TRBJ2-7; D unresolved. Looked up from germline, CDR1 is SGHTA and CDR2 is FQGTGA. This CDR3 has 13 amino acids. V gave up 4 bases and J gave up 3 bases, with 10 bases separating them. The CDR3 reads CASSSSQVYEQYF. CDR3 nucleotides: TGTGCCAGCAGCTCCTCGCAGGTCTACGAGCAGTACTTC.

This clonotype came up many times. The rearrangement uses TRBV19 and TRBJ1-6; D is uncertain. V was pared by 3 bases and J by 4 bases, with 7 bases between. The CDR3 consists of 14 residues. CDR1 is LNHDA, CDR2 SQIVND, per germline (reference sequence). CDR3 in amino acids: CASSIRPYNSPLHF. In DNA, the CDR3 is TGTGCCAGTAGTATTCGCCCGTATAATTCACCCCTCCACTTT. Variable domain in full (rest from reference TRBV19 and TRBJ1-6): DGGITQSPKYLFRKEGQNVTLSCEQNLNHDAMYWYRQDPGQGLRLIYYSQIVNDFQKGDIAEGYSVSREKKESFPLTVTSAQKNPTAFYLCASSIRPYNSPLHFGNGTRLTVT.

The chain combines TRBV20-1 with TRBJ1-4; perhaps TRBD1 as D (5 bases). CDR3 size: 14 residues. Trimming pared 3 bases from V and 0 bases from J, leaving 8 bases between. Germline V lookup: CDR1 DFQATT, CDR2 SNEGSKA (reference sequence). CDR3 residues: CSARLGATNEKLFF. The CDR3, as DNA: TGCAGTGCTAGGTTGGGGGCAACTAATGAAAAACTGTTTTTT.

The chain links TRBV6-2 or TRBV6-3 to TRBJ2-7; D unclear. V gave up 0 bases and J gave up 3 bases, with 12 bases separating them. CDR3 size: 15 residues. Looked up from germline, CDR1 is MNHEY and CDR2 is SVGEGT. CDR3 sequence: CASSYSIMEGYEQYV. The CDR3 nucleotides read TGTGCCAGCAGTTACTCGATCATGGAAGGCTACGAGCAGTACGTC.

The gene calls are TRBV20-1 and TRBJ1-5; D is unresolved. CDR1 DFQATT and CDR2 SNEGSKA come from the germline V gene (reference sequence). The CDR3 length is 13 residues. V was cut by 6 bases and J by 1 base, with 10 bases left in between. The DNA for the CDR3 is TGCAGTGCGGGCGATGACAGCAATCAGCCCCAGCATTTT. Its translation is CSAGDDSNQPQHF.

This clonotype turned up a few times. CDR3 amino acids: CASSLAPRGGRETQYF. In DNA form, the CDR3 reads TGTGCCAGCAGCTTAGCGCCGCGGGGGGGAAGGGAGACCCAGTACTTC. The chain has TRBV7-2 and TRBJ2-5, with 9 bases lining up with TRBD2. CDR1 and CDR2 from the germline V gene are SGHTA and FQGNSA. V trimming: 0 bases; J trimming: 5 bases; junction bases outside the gene matches: 7. This CDR3 is built from 16 residues.

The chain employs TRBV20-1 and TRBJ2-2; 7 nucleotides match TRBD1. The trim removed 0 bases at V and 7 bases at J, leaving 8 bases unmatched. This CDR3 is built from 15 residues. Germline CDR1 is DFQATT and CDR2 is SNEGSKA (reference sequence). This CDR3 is CSARDRGGLGGELFF. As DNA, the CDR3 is TGCAGTGCTAGAGACCGAGGGGGCCTGGGCGGGGAGCTGTTTTTT.

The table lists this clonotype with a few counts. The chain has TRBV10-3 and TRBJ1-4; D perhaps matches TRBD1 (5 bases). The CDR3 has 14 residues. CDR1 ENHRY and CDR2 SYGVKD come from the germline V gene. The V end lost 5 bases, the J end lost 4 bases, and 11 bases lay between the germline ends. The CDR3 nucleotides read TGTGCCATCAGTAAAGAGGGGAATAATGAAAAACTGTTTTTT. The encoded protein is CAISKEGNNEKLFF.

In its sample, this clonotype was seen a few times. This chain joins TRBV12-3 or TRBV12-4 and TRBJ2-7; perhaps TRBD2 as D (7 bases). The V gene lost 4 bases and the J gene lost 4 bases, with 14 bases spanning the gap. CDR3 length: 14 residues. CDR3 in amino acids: CASSWGRGTYEQYF. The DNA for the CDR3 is TGTGCCAGCAGTTGGGGGAGGGGGACTTACGAGCAGTACTTC.

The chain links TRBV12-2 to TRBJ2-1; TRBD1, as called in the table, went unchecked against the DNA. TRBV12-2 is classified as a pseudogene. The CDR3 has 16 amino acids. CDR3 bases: TGTGCAAGTCGCTTAGCGGACAGGGACTTTATGCATGAGCAGTTCTTC. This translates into CASRLADRDFMHEQFF.

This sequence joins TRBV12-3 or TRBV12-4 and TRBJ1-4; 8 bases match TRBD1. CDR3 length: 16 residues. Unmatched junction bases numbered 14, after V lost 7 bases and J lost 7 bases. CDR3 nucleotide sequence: TGTGCCAGCACCGAAAGCAGCAGGGGGCCAAGTGAAAAACTGTTTTTT. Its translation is CASTESSRGPSEKLFF.

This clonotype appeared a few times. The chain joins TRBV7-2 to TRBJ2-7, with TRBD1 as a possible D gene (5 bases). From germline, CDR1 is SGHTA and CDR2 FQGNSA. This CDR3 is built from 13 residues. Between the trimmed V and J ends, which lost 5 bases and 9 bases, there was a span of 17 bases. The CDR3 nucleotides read TGTGCCAGCAGCCCCCCAGGGCCGGGCGGGCAGTACTTC. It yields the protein CASSPPGPGGQYF.

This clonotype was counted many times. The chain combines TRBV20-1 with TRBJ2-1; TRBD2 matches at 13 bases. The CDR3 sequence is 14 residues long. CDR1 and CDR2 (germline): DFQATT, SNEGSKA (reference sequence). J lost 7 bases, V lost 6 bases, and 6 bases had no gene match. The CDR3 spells CSADTSGGANEQFF. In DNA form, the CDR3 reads TGCAGTGCAGACACTAGCGGGGGGGCTAATGAGCAGTTCTTC.

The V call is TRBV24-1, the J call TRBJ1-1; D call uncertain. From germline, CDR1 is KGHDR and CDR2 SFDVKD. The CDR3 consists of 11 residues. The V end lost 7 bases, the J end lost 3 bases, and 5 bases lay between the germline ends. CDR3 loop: CATRTDTEAFF. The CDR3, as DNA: TGTGCCACCAGAACAGACACTGAAGCTTTCTTT.